This entry lists 8 T cell receptor beta chains sequenced from one sample in a study of cytomegalovirus exposure and HLA in healthy donors. The PCR made use of 60 Vbeta and 13 Jbeta primers. Measured with immunoSEQ multiplex PCR; TCRdb has only the in-frame clones, and not every one. The sample holds roughly 33,000 clones, more than 80% seen once. Sequencing was done on a sample of PBMCs. These receptors were collected from a male donor in good health and CMV-seronegative.

This chain links TRBV4-3 with TRBJ2-5, with D possibly being TRBD2 (5 bases). The CDR3 extends over 15 amino acids. Looked up from germline, CDR1 is LGHNA and CDR2 is YSLEER. Trimming removed 0 bases at V and 5 bases at J, with 13 bases between. The CDR3 loop is CASSQDSEVGETQYF. For the CDR3, the DNA is TGCGCCAGCAGCCAAGATTCGGAGGTGGGGGAGACCCAGTACTTC.

This clone counts as medium-sized. The chain employs TRBV9 and TRBJ2-1; TRBD2 aligns across 13 bases. The CDR3 consists of 15 residues. Per the germline V gene, CDR1 is SGDLS and CDR2 is YYNGEE. The trim removed 3 bases at V and 8 bases at J, leaving 5 bases unmatched. The CDR3 is CASSDGTSGIDEQFF. The DNA for the CDR3 is TGTGCCAGCAGCGACGGGACTAGCGGGATAGATGAGCAGTTCTTC.

The CDR3 sequence: CASSLSRGGHNEQFF. The CDR3 DNA reads TGCGCCAGCAGCTTGTCCCGGGGGGGCCACAATGAGCAGTTCTTC. The chain uses TRBV5-1 and TRBJ2-1; 8 nucleotides line up with TRBD2. The V segment lost 1 base and the J segment 5 bases; nucleotides outside the gene matches: 5. Germline V gene data show CDR1 as SGHRS and CDR2 as YFSETQ. There are 15 residues in the CDR3.

The rearrangement joins TRBV7-8 to TRBJ1-6; weak D call: TRBD1 (5 bases). Germline V lookup: CDR1 SGHVS, CDR2 FQNEAQ. The CDR3 consists of 14 residues. V was trimmed by 5 bases and J by 0 bases, leaving 5 bases between them. CDR3 protein: CASSDSSYNSPLHF. The CDR3 DNA reads TGTGCCAGCAGCGACAGCTCCTATAATTCACCCCTCCACTTT.

This sequence joins TRBV29-1 and TRBJ2-7; D not certain. The V end was cut by 4 bases, the J end by 0 bases, with 13 bases between. The CDR3 extends over 14 amino acids. In germline, CDR1 is SQVTM, CDR2 ANQGSEA. CDR3 sequence reads: CSVVSAASSYEQYF. In DNA form, the CDR3 reads TGCAGCGTTGTATCGGCTGCTAGCTCCTACGAGCAGTACTTC.

The rearrangement links TRBV19 to TRBJ1-5, with 7 bases matching TRBD1. The length of the CDR3 is 15 residues. V gave up 5 bases and J gave up 3 bases; unmatched junction bases: 7. From germline, CDR1 is LNHDA and CDR2 SQIVND (reference sequence). In DNA, the CDR3 is TGTGCCAGTAGTCCCGACAGGGTTGACAATCAGCCCCAGCATTTT. Amino acids: CASSPDRVDNQPQHF.

The rearrangement links TRBV5-6 to TRBJ2-7; D is possibly TRBD1 (5 bases). CDR1 is SGHDT, CDR2 YYEEEE, per germline. The CDR3 length is 13 residues. With 1 base removed from V and 5 bases from J, the gap between germline ends came to 10 bases. CDR3 nucleotides: TGTGCCAGCAGCTTGCAGGGTGACGACGAGCAGTACTTC. This translates into CASSLQGDDEQYF.

The gene calls are TRBV4-1 and TRBJ2-7; D is unclear. Germline V CDR1 and CDR2: MGHRA, YSYEKL. Trimming pared 5 bases from V and 0 bases from J, leaving 14 bases between. There are 15 residues in the CDR3. The CDR3, as DNA: TGCGCCAGCAGCTCCTTCCTGGTGAGCTCCTACGAGCAGTACTTC. It codes for CASSSFLVSSYEQYF.